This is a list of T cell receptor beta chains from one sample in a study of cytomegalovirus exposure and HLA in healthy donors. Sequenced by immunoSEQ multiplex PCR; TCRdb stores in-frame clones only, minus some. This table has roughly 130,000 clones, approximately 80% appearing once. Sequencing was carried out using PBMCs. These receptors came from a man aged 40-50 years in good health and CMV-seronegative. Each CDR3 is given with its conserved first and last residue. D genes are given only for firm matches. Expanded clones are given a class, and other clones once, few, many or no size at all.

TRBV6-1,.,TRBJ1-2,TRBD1,TGTGCCAGCAGTGGGACAGGGAATATAAACTATGGCTACACCTTC,CASSGTGNINYGYTF
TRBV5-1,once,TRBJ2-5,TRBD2,TGCGCCAGCAGCTTGGCGACTAGCGGGAGAGGTGAGACCCAGTACTTC,CASSLATSGRGETQYF
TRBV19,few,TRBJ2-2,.,TGTGCCAGTAGTATAGACAGGGTGGCTGGGGAGCTGTTTTTT,CASSIDRVAGELFF
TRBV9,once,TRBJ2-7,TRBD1,TGTGCCAGCAGCGTCCGGGACAGGGGCTACGAGCAGTACTTC,CASSVRDRGYEQYF
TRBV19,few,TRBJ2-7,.,TGTGCCAGTAGTCAGGGGATTACCTACGAGCAGTACTTC,CASSQGITYEQYF
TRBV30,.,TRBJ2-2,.,TGTGCCTGGAGTGTACGGGTCGGGACGAACACCGGGGAGCTGTTTTTT,CAWSVRVGTNTGELFF
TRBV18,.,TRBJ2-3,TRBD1,TGTGCCAGCTCACCCCGGGACAGCCGCACAGATACGCAGTATTTT,CASSPRDSRTDTQYF
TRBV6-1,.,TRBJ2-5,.,TGTGCCGGCAGCTCATTCATCGGGGAGACCCAGTACTTC,CAGSSFIGETQYF
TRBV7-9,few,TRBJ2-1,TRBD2,TGTTCCAGCAGCCCCTCCGAGACTAGCGGTTCGAATGAGCAGTTCTTC,CSSSPSETSGSNEQFF
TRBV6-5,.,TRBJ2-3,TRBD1,TGTGCCAGCAGTTTTAACCGGGACAGGGGCACAGATACGCAGTATTTT,CASSFNRDRGTDTQYF
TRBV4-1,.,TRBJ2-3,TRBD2,TGCGCCAGCAGCCAAGTCGGGGCTAGCGGGGGGACAGATACGCAGTATTTT,CASSQVGASGGTDTQYF
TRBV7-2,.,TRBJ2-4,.,TGTGCCAGCAGCTCACAGGGAACCCTAGCCAAAAACATTCAGTACTTC,CASSSQGTLAKNIQYF
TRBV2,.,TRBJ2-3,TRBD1,TGTGCCAGCTTTGACAGGGTGAGCACAGATACGCAGTATTTT,CASFDRVSTDTQYF
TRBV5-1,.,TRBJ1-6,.,TGCGCCAGCAGCGCGGAACTTTCTACACCCCTCCACTTT,CASSAELSTPLHF
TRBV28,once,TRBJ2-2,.,TGTGCCAGCAGTTTTAATCTTGTAACCGGGGAGCTGTTTTTT,CASSFNLVTGELFF
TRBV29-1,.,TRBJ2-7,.,TGCAGCGTTGAGAGCCAGGGGAACGAGCAGTACTTC,CSVESQGNEQYF
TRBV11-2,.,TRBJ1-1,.,TGTGCCAGCAGTCAGGACACCAGGGGTCTAAACACTGAAGCTTTCTTT,CASSQDTRGLNTEAFF
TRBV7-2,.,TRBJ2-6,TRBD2,TGTGCCAGCAGCTTAACCGGGGGGGAGGGTGGGGCCAACGTCCTGACTTTC,CASSLTGGEGGANVLTF
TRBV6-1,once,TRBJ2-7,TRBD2,TGTGCCAGCAGTGAAGCGCTTGGACTAGTGGCCTACGAGCAGTACTTC,CASSEALGLVAYEQYF
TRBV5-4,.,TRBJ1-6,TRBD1,TGTGCCAGCAGCTCGGGGACAGTGAGCTCCTATAATTCACCCCTCCACTTT,CASSSGTVSSYNSPLHF
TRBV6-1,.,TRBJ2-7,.,TGTGCCAGCAGTGGAACGGGGTCTTCCTACGAGCAGTACTTC,CASSGTGSSYEQYF
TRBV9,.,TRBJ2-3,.,TGTGCCAGCAGCGTGGGTCTAGTCGGCACAGATACGCAGTATTTT,CASSVGLVGTDTQYF
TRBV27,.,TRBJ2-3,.,TGTGCCAGCAGTTTAGTGGGACTCACAGATACGCAGTATTTT,CASSLVGLTDTQYF
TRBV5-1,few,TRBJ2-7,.,TGCGCCAGCAGCTTGATGACAGGGAGGTACGAGCAGTACTTC,CASSLMTGRYEQYF
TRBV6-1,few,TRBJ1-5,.,TGTGCCAGCAGTGAAGCGCTTCCTACAGGGAGTCAGCCCCAGCATTTT,CASSEALPTGSQPQHF
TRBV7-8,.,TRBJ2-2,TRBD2,TGTGCCAGCAGCTTAGAGGCTAGCGGGGACACCGGGGAGCTGTTTTTT,CASSLEASGDTGELFF
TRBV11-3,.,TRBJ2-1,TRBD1,TGTGCCAGCAGCTTAGGGGACAGCCGGCAGTTCTTC,CASSLGDSRQFF
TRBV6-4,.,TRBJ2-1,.,TGTGCCAGCAGTGACTCAGCTGTTAGCTCCTACAATGAGCAGTTCTTC,CASSDSAVSSYNEQFF
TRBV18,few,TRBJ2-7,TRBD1,TGTGCCAGCTCACCATCCGGGACAGGGCAATACGAGCAGTACTTC,CASSPSGTGQYEQYF
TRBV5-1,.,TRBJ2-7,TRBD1,TGCGCCAGCAGCTTACAGGGGGACTCCTACGAGCAGTACTTC,CASSLQGDSYEQYF
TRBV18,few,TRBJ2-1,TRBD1,TGTGCCAGCTCACCACCCGCGACAGGGGGCGTCGTCAATGAGCAGTTCTTC,CASSPPATGGVVNEQFF
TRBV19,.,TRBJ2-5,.,TGTGCCAGTAGTATAGACCCGTCGGCAGGGGCGGAAGAGACCCAGTACTTC,CASSIDPSAGAEETQYF
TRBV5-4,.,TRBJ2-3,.,TGTGCCAGCAGCGAGCCGGGACTTACGAACACAGATACGCAGTATTTT,CASSEPGLTNTDTQYF
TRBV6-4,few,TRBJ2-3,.,TGTGCCAGCAGTGACTCTTCCGAGTCAGATACGCAGTATTTT,CASSDSSESDTQYF
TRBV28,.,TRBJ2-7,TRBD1,TGTGCCAGCACCATCAGAGGACAGGCCTACGAGCAGTACTTC,CASTIRGQAYEQYF
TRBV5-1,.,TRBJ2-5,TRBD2,TGCGCCAGCAGCGGGGGACTAGCGGGAGAAGAGACCCAGTACTTC,CASSGGLAGEETQYF
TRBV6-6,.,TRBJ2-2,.,TGTGCCAGCAGTTACTCTCTCGCCGGGGAGCTGTTTTTT,CASSYSLAGELFF
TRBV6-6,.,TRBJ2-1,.,TGTGCCAGCAGTCTTTTTGCGGATGAGCAGTTCTTC,CASSLFADEQFF
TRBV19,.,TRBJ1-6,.,TGTGCCAGTAGTATAGGGGGCCTATGGTATAATTCACCCCTCCACTTT,CASSIGGLWYNSPLHF
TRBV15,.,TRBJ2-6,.,TGTGCCACTGGGACATACAGCTCTGGGGCCAACGTCCTGACTTTC,CATGTYSSGANVLTF
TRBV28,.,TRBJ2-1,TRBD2,TGTGCCAGCAGTTCCCCGTTATCTCCAAGCGGGAGCTCCTACAATGAGCAGTTCTTC,CASSSPLSPSGSSYNEQFF
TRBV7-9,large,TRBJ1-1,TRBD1,TGTGCCAGCAGCCCTTGGGACAGGATGAACACTGAAGCTTTCTTT,CASSPWDRMNTEAFF
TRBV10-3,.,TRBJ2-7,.,TGTGCCAGCACGCAGGGGTCCGAGCAGTACTTC,CASTQGSEQYF
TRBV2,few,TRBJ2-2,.,TGTGCCAGCAAGGAGGGCGGTCCCGGGGAGCTGTTTTTT,CASKEGGPGELFF
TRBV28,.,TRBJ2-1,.,TGTGCCAGCGGAGAACGTGGCTACAATGAGCAGTTCTTC,CASGERGYNEQFF
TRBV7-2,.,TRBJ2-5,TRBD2,TGTGCCAGCAGCCACCCCCTAGCGGGCCAAGAGACCCAGTACTTC,CASSHPLAGQETQYF
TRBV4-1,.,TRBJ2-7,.,TGCGCCAGCAGCCACCCATTCGGGAGCAGGGCAAGCTCCTACGAGCAGTACTTC,CASSHPFGSRASSYEQYF
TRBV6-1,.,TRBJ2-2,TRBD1,TGTGCCAGCAGTGGAGGGACAGGGCCTGGGACCGGGGAGCTGTTTTTT,CASSGGTGPGTGELFF
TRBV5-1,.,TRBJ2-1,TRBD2,TGCGCCAGCAGTTTTGAAGATACGGCTAGCGGGAGCTCCTACAATGAGCAGTTCTTC,CASSFEDTASGSSYNEQFF
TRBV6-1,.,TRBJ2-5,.,TGTGCCAGCCGGTCCCGACACACATCAGGGGAGACCCAGTACTTC,CASRSRHTSGETQYF
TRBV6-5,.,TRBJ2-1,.,TGTGCCAGCAAAAGATCTCAGATTAATGAGCAGTTCTTC,CASKRSQINEQFF
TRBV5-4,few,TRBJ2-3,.,TGTGCCAGCAGCTGGGAGGCACCCCCAGATACGCAGTATTTT,CASSWEAPPDTQYF
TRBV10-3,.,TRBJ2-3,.,TGTGCCATACAGGGTTCGACAGATACGCAGTATTTT,CAIQGSTDTQYF
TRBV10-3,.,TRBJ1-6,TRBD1,TGTGCCATCAGTGAGGGAACAACAGGGGGGAGGTCACCCCTCCACTTT,CAISEGTTGGRSPLHF
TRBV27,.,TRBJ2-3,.,TGTGCCAGCAGAAGGGAGTTAGCTACAGATACGCAGTATTTT,CASRRELATDTQYF